This TCR beta chain was obtained from a study of shared clonotypes between healthy human individuals. Overall study results and limits: Clonotypes that were shared across a few donors made up approximately 5.1% of naive CD4 clonotypes. Generation probabilities of non-shared clonotypes were lower (relative to those shared by all four donors).

The germline V gene has CDR1 MNHEY and CDR2 SVGAGI. V dropped 5 bases and J dropped 7 bases, with 12 bases sitting between them. The CDR3 runs 13 residues. Comments on this clone: No antigen is known for it.

Genomic DNA of each subset was evenly split across several immunoSEQ plates. Using immunoSEQ multiplex PCR, the repertoire was profiled, and TCRdb retains in-frame clones only, with some absent. Counted here are under 2,500,000 clones, around 95% occurring once; the ten biggest clones make up 0.13%. Sequenced sample: naive CD4+ T cells sorted from blood. As for subset: CD45RA+ positively selected. This chain uses TRBV6-5 with TRBJ1-3; D not certain. The receptor comes from a man between 18 and 35 years old in good health. The CDR3 region is CASSNRPGNTIYF. CDR3 coding DNA: TGTGCCAGCAGTAACCGTCCGGGGAACACCATATATTTT.